This T cell receptor beta chain is drawn from a study of CD8 T cells in ankylosing spondylitis. Study conclusions and caveats: Seemingly distinctive of ankylosing spondylitis blood was a TCR beta motif formed by eight highly homologous variants.

MiXCR, applied by TCRdb to the 5' RACE reads, yields one record per CDR3 protein. The table lists a few hundred thousand distinct CDR3 sequences, about 16% of them singletons. The CDR3 is 15 amino acids. Trimming stripped 11 bases from V and 3 bases from J, with 22 bases between. The table lists this clonotype with many counts. Its antigen is undetermined. What was sequenced was blood, either unsorted or a sorted T cell fraction (not recorded which). The TCR comes from a male donor with ankylosing spondylitis. V and J are TRBV12-3 or TRBV12-4 and TRBJ1-1; TRBD1 might be the D (6 bases). The CDR3 nucleotides read TGTGCCTCGACCCGGGGGGGCGGAGATTACACTGAAGCTTTCTTT. Protein product: CASTRGGGDYTEAFF.